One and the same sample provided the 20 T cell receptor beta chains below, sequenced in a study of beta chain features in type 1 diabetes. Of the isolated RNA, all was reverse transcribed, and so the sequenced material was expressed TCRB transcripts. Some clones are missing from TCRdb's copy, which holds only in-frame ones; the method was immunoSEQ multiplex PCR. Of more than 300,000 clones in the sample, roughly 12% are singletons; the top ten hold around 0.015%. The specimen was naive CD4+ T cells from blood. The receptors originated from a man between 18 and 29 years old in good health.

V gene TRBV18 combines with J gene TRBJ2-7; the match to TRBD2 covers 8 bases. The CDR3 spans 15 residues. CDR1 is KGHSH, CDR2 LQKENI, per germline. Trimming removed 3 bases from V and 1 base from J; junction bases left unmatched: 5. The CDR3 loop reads CASSPERGRSYEQYF. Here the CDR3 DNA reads TGTGCCAGCTCACCCGAGCGGGGGCGTTCCTACGAGCAGTACTTC.

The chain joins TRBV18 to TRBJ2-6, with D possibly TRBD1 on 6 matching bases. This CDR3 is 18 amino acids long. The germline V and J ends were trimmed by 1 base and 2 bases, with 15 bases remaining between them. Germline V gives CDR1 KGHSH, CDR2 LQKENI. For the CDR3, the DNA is TGTGCCAGCTCACCACGAGAGACAGGTTTAACTGGGGCCAACGTCCTGACTTTC. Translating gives CASSPRETGLTGANVLTF.

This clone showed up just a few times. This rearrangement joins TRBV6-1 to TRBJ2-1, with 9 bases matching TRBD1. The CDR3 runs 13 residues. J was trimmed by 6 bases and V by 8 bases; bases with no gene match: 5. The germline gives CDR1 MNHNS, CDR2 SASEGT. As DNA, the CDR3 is TGTGCCAGCGGACAGGGGAGATCCAATGAGCAGTTCTTC. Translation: CASGQGRSNEQFF.

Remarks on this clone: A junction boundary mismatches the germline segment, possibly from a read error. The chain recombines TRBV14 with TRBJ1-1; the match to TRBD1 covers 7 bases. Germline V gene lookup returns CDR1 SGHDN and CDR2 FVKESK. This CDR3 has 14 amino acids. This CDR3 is CASSPPGQNSEAFF. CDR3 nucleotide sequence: TGTGCCAGCAGCCCACCGGGACAGAACTCTGAAGCTTTCTTT.

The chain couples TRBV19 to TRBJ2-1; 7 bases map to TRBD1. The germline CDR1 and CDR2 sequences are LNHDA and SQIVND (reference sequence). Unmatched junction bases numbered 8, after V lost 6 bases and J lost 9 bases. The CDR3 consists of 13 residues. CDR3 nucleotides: TGTGCCAGTAGCCGAACAGGGGCAGGTGAGCAGTTCTTC. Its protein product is CASSRTGAGEQFF.

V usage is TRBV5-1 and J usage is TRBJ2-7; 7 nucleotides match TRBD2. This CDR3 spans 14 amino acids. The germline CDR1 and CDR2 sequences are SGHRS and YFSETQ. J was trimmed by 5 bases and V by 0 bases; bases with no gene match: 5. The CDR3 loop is CASSLAAGVHEQYF. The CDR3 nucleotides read TGCGCCAGCAGCTTGGCGGCGGGGGTCCACGAGCAGTACTTC.

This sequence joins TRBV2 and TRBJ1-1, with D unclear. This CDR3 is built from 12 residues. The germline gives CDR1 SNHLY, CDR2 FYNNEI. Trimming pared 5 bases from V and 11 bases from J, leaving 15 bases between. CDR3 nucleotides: TGTGCCAGCAGTCCTGAGACGGGGTGGGCTTTCTTT. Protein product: CASSPETGWAFF.

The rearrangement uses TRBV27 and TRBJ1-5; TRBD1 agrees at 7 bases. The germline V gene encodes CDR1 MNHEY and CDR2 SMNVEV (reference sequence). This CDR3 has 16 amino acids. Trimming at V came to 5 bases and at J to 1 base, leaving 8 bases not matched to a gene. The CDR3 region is CASSQRQGLSNQPQHF. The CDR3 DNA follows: TGTGCCAGCAGTCAACGACAGGGCTTGAGCAATCAGCCCCAGCATTTT.

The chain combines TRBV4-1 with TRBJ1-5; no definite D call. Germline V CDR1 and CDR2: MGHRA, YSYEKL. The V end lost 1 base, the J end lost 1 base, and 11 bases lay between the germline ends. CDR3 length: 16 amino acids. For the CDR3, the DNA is TGCGCCAGCAGCCAAGTGGGCAGTAAGAGCAATCAGCCCCAGCATTTT. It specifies CASSQVGSKSNQPQHF.

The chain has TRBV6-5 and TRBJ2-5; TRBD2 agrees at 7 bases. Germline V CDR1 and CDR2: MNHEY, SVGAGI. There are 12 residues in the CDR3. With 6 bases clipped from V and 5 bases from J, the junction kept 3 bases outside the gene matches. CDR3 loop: CASSREGETQYF. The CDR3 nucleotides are TGTGCCAGCAGCAGGGAGGGGGAGACCCAGTACTTC.

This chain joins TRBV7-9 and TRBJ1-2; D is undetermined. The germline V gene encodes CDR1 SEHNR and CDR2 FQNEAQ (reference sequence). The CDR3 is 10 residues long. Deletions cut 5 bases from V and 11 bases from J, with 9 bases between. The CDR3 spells CASSQRRYTF. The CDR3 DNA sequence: TGTGCCAGCAGCCAACGGCGGTACACCTTC.

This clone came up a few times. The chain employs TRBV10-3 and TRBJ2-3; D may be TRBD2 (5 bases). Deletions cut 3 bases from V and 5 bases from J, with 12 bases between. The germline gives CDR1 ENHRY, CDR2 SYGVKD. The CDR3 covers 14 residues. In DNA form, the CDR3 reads TGTGCCATCAGTGACCGGCGGGCAGAAGATACGCAGTATTTT. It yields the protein CAISDRRAEDTQYF.

The CDR3 DNA sequence: TGTGCCTGGAAAAGACAGGGGAGGTACGAGCAGTACTTC. Its translation is CAWKRQGRYEQYF. The chain recombines TRBV30 with TRBJ2-7; 8 nucleotides match TRBD1. Germline CDR1 reads GTSNPN; CDR2 reads SVGIG (reference sequence). After removal of 4 bases from V and 4 bases from J, the junction contained 6 bases not matched to a gene. There are 13 residues in the CDR3.

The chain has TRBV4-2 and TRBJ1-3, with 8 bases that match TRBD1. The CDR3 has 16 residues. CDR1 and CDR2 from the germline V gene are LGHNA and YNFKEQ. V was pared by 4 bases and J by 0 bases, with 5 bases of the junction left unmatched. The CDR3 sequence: CASSLYTGGSGNTIYF. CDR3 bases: TGTGCCAGCAGCCTTTACACAGGGGGCTCTGGAAACACCATATATTTT.

The CDR3: CASSPGTGGSYSNQPQHF. The CDR3 DNA reads TGTGCCAGCAGCCCCGGGACAGGGGGTTCTTATAGCAATCAGCCCCAGCATTTT. The gene calls are TRBV28 and TRBJ1-5; 11 nucleotides match TRBD1. CDR1 and CDR2 from the germline V gene are MDHEN and SYDVKM. J was trimmed by 0 bases and V by 6 bases; bases with no gene match: 10. The CDR3 loop spans 18 amino acids.

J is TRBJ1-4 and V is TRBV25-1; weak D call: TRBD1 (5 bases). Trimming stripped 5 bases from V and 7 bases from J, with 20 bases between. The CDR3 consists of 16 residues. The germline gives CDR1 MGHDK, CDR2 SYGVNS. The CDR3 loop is CASSTPRAGLLEKLFF. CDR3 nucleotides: TGTGCCAGCAGTACTCCCCGGGCAGGGTTACTTGAAAAACTGTTTTTT.

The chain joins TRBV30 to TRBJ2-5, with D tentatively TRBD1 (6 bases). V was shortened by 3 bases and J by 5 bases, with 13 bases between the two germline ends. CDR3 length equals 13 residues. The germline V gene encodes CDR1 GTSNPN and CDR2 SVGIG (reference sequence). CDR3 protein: CAWRQDRRETQYF. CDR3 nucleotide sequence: TGTGCCTGGAGACAGGACAGAAGGGAGACCCAGTACTTC.

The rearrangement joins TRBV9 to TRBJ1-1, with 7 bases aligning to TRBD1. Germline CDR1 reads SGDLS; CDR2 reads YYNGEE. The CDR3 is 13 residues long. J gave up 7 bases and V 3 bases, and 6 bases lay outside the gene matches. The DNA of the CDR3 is TGTGCCAGCAGCGGACAGGGTTTTAGTGAAGCTTTCTTT. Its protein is CASSGQGFSEAFF.

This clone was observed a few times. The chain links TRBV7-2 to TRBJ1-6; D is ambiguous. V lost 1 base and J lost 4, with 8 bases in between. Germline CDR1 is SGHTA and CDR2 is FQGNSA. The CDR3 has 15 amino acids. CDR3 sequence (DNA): TGTGCCAGCAGCTTAGGCAGGCCGTATAATTCACCCCTCCACTTT. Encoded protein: CASSLGRPYNSPLHF.

The CDR3, as DNA: TGTGCCAGCAGTCTCTCGCGGCAATCACCCCTCCACTTT. Amino acids: CASSLSRQSPLHF. V and J are TRBV2 and TRBJ1-6, with no clear D. The V end was cut by 5 bases, the J end by 10 bases, with 12 bases between. The CDR3 consists of 13 residues. Germline V gene sequence: CDR1 SNHLY, CDR2 FYNNEI.